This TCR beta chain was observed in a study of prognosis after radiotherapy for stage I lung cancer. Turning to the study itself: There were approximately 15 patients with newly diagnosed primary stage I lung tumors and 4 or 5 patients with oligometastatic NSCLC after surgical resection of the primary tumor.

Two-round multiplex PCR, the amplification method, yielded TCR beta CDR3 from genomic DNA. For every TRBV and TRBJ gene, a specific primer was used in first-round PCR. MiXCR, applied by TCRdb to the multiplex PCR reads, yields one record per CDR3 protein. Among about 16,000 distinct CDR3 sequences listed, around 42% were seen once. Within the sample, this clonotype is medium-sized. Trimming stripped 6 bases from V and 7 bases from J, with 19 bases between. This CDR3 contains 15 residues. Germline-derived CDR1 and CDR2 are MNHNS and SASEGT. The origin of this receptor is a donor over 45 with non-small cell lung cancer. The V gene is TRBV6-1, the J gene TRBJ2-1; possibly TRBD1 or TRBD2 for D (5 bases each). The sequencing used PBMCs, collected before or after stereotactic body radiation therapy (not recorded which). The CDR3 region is CASRKPEGTGNEQFF. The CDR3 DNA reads TGTGCCAGCAGAAAGCCCGAAGGGACCGGTAATGAGCAGTTCTTC.